This T cell receptor (beta chain) was sequenced for a study of shared clonotypes between healthy human individuals. Some clones are missing from TCRdb's copy, which holds only in-frame ones; the method was immunoSEQ multiplex PCR. The sample shows roughly 890,000 clones, 90% to 95% of them seen only once. Only CD45RO-negative cells positively selected for CCR7 counted as naive CD8 cells, so terminally differentiated effector memory CD45RA+ cells were excluded. Sequenced material: naive CD8+ T cells sorted from blood. This receptor was identified in a man aged 25 to 40 in good health.

CDR3 protein: CASSWDGQGPNEQYF. The CDR3 DNA is TGCGCCAGCAGCTGGGATGGACAGGGCCCAAACGAGCAGTACTTC. The V and J genes are TRBV5-1 and TRBJ2-7, with 8 bases fitting TRBD1. CDR3 size: 15 residues. The trim removed 3 bases at V and 5 bases at J, leaving 10 bases unmatched. In germline, CDR1 is SGHRS, CDR2 YFSETQ.